This T cell receptor beta chain was retrieved from a study of Tregs in tolerant kidney transplant recipients. Mixed chimerism was transient after nonmyeloablative marrow transplants from related graft donors. Clones were sequenced by immunoSEQ multiplex PCR, and TCRdb holds only the in-frame ones, with some missing. The sample lists roughly 86,000 clones, approximately 93% seen once, with about 1.5% in the top ten. For this clone: Its specificity is not known.

Germline CDR1 and CDR2: SGHDT and YYEEEE. V was pared by 4 bases and J by 7 bases, with 4 bases of the junction left unmatched. The CDR3 loop spans 13 amino acids. General observations from the study: This study did not directly address biological reproducibility. Tregs expanded with activated donor B cells seemed most donor-specific. Findings come from small patient numbers and require larger validation.

Sequences were derived from CD4+ T cells from blood (PBMCs), sampled 12 months after the transplant. The chain employs TRBV5-6 and TRBJ1-1; TRBD1 matches at 10 bases. The clonotype comes from a human patient who received a combined kidney and bone marrow transplant. Certain T cells may be donor cells from the graft. DNA for the CDR3: TGTGCCAGCAGCCGACAGGGGGCGTATGAAGCTTTCTTT. Translating gives CASSRQGAYEAFF.